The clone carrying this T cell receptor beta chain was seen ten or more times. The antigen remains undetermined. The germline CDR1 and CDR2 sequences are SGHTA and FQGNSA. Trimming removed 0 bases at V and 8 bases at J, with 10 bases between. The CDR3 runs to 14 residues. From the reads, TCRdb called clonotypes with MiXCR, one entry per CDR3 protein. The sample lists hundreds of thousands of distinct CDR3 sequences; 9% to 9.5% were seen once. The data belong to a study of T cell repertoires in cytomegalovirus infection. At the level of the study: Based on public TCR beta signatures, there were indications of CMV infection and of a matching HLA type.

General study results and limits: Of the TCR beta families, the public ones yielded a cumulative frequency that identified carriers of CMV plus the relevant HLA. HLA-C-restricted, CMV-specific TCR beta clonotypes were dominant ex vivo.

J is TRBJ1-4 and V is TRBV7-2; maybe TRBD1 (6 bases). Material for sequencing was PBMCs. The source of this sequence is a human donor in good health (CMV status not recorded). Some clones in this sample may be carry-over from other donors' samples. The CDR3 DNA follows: TGTGCCAGCAGCTTAGCGCTGGGACACGAAAAACTGTTTTTT. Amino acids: CASSLALGHEKLFF.